This TCR beta chain was identified during a study of B cell selection in AIRE deficiency. Conventional CD4 T cells were sorted as CD4+CD127+ cells. Germline values: CDR1 MDHEN, CDR2 SYDVKM. Trimming shortened V by 6 bases and J by 4 bases, and 7 bases separated the two germline ends. CDR3 length equals 11 residues. Sequenced by immunoSEQ multiplex PCR; TCRdb stores in-frame clones only, minus some. The sample yields 25,000 or so clones, 95% to 98% seen once. Sequenced sample: conventional CD4+ T cells sorted from PBMCs. This receptor was identified in a human donor with AIRE deficiency. The chain is built from TRBV28 and TRBJ2-7; D unclear. CDR3 nucleotide sequence: TGTGCCAGCAGATCGGTGTACGAGCAGTACTTC. It is translated as CASRSVYEQYF.